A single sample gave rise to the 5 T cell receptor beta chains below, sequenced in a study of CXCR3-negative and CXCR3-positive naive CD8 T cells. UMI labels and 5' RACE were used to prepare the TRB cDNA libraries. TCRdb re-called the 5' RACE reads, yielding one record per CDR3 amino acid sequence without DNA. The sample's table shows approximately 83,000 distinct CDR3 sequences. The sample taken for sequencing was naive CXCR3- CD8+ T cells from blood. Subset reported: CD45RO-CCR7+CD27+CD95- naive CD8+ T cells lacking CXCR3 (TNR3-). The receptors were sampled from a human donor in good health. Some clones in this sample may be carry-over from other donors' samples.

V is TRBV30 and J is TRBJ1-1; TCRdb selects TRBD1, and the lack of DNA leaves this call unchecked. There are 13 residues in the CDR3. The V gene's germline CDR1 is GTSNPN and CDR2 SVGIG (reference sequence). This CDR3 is CAWGVWGGTEAFF.

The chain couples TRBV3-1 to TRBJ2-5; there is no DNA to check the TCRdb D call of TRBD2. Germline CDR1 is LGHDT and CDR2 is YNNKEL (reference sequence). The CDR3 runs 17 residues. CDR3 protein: CASSQALADPHQETQYF.

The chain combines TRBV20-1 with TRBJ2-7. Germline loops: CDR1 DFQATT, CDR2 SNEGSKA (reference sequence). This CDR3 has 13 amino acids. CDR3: CSARGSSTYEQYF.

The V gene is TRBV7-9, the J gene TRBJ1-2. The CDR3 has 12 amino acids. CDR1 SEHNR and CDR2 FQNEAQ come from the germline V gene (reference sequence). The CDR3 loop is CASSLEPYGYTF.

CDR3 amino acids: CASSYATRRGRLFF. The J gene is TRBJ2-2, the V gene TRBV6-5. Germline CDR1 and CDR2: MNHEY and SVGAGI. This CDR3 is built from 14 residues.